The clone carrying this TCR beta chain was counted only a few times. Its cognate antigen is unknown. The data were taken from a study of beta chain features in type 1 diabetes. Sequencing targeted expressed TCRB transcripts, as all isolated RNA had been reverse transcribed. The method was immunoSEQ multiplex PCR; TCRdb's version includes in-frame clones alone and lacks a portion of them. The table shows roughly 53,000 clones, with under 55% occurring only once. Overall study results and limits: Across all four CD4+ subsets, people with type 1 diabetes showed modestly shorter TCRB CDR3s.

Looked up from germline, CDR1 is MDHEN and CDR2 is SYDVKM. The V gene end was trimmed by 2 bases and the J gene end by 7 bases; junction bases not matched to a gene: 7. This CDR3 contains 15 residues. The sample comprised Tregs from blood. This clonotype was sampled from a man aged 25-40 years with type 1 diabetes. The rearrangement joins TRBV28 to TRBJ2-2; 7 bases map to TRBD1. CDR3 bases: TGTGCCAGCAGTTTAACAACAGGGGCCTTCGGGGAGCTGTTTTTT. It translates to CASSLTTGAFGELFF.